Listed below are T cell receptor beta chains from one sample, sequenced in a study of OX40 agonist ivuxolimab in advanced cancers. Measured with immunoSEQ multiplex PCR; TCRdb has only the in-frame clones, and not every one. The sample holds around 77,000 clones, 85% to 95% seen once. This material consisted of CD4+ or CD8+ T cells sorted from blood, taken in a trial of the OX40 agonist ivuxolimab. These receptors all come from an adult with an advanced solid tumor such as melanoma, head and neck, liver or kidney cancer. CDR3s include the opening cysteine and the closing phenylalanine or tryptophan.

V gene	J gene	CDR3 length	CDR3 protein
TRBV4-1	TRBJ2-7	18	CASSQDPGRGNHFYEQYF
TRBV7-9	TRBJ2-7	18	CASSLGAPQGPPEYEQYF
TRBV7-9	TRBJ2-1	18	CASSLETSGGSSRNEQFF
TRBV6-1	TRBJ2-7	14	CASSEGDASYEQYF
TRBV11-3	TRBJ2-2	16	CASSSYGGIRTGELFF
TRBV28	TRBJ1-5	13	CASLWGGNQPQHF
TRBV30	TRBJ2-1	15	CAWSVGLAGNNEQFF
TRBV19	TRBJ2-3	14	CASNRGSSTDTQYF
TRBV5-4	TRBJ1-1	13	CASSLGAGTEAFF
TRBV27	TRBJ1-6	16	CASSLSPTGLDSPLHF
TRBV30	TRBJ1-1	13	CAWSVQTNTEAFF
TRBV9	TRBJ2-1	12	CASSVSDNEQFF
TRBV7-9	TRBJ2-3	16	CASSFWIAGTTDTQYF
TRBV27	TRBJ2-2	18	CASSSARLAGVQTGELFF
TRBV13	TRBJ2-2	13	CASSLRVSGELFF
TRBV9	TRBJ2-1	13	CASSVSTYNEQFF
TRBV6-5	TRBJ2-7	14	CASSTGQVTYEQYF
TRBV5-4	TRBJ1-1	12	CASEGLNTEAFF
TRBV25-1	TRBJ2-7	14	CASSEGTGGFEQYF
TRBV7-2	TRBJ2-1	14	CASSQPGDYNEQFF
TRBV27	TRBJ1-2	14	CASSPSRANYGYTF
TRBV7-9	TRBJ2-3	11	CASTGEDTQYF
TRBV9	TRBJ2-1	12	CASSGGYNEQFF
TRBV29-1	TRBJ2-2	16	CSVEAGDRRMAGELFF
TRBV5-8	TRBJ1-2	17	CASSFRDRGLGPYGYTF
TRBV7-9	TRBJ2-5	13	CASSFVEEETQYF
TRBV5-5	TRBJ2-7	14	CASSSGQGPYEQYF
TRBV7-2	TRBJ2-7	16	CASSLAGTSGAYEQYF
TRBV27	TRBJ2-7	14	CASSFGTASYEQYF
TRBV4-1	TRBJ1-1	17	CASSQVGGLLHGTEAFF
TRBV7-9	TRBJ2-3	14	CASSLGTGEDTQYF
TRBV19	TRBJ1-6	16	CASSIGGRGYNSPLHF
TRBV4-3	TRBJ2-1	15	CASSQGLAGSYQQFF
TRBV18	TRBJ2-1	16	CASSPRNSGGHNEQFF
TRBV9	TRBJ1-4	16	CASSVGGTATNEKLFF
TRBV4-1	TRBJ1-1	13	CASGMGRNTEAFF
TRBV11-2	TRBJ2-1	15	CASSLGYSSYNEQFF
TRBV10-3	TRBJ1-1	15	CAIRGTGSTNTEAFF
TRBV6-5	TRBJ2-7	14	CATRPSQGVYEQYF